The 27 T cell receptor beta chains below all came from one sample that was sequenced in a study of lung T cells in sarcoidosis with Löfgren's syndrome. Each CDR3 protein is one row after TCRdb ran MiXCR on the reads. The profile shows some 9,800 distinct CDR3 sequences, 15% to 20% of them singletons. The sample was CD4+ T cells from bronchoalveolar lavage. Every receptor here comes from a human donor with sarcoidosis (Löfgren's syndrome or another form), or a control subject (not recorded which).

With regard to this clonotype: This may be a read error, as it is one base from a much larger clone. The gene calls are TRBV6-1 and TRBJ2-1; TRBD2 agrees at 14 bases. CDR1 MNHNS and CDR2 SASEGT come from the germline V gene. The V and J ends lost 7 bases and 8 bases, in that order; junction bases with no gene match: 10. CDR3 length: 16 residues. As DNA, the CDR3 is TGTGCCAGCACCAAACCGGGACTAGCGGGAGATCATGAGCAGTTCTTC. Its translation is CASTKPGLAGDHEQFF.

The J gene is TRBJ1-2, the V gene TRBV5-8, with D unclear. The CDR3 consists of 15 residues. Per the germline V gene, CDR1 is SGHTS and CDR2 is YDEGEE. V lost 0 bases and J lost 3, with 12 bases in between. Here the CDR3 reads CASSLGSRWDYGYTF. DNA for the CDR3: TGTGCCAGCAGCTTGGGGTCCAGGTGGGACTATGGCTACACCTTC.

Many counts were recorded for this clonotype. V gene TRBV9 combines with J gene TRBJ1-1; 7 bases align to TRBD1. Germline V gene lookup returns CDR1 SGDLS and CDR2 YYNGEE. V was pared by 3 bases and J by 5 bases, with 7 bases of the junction left unmatched. This CDR3 is 14 amino acids long. The chain's CDR3 is CASSALTGTTEAFF. The DNA for the CDR3 is TGTGCCAGCAGCGCTTTGACAGGGACGACTGAAGCTTTCTTT.

This clonotype was detected many times. The chain combines TRBV6-1 with TRBJ2-2; 10 positions agree with TRBD2. The trim removed 10 bases at V and 1 base at J, leaving 6 bases unmatched. Looked up from germline, CDR1 is MNHNS and CDR2 is SASEGT. This CDR3 comprises 15 residues. The CDR3 reads CATQLAGLNTGELFF. For the CDR3, the DNA is TGTGCCACCCAACTAGCGGGACTGAACACCGGGGAGCTGTTTTTT.

Worth noting for this clonotype: This may be a read error, as it is one base from a much larger clone. The rearrangement links TRBV7-2 to TRBJ2-3, with TRBD2 matching 8 bases. Germline V gene sequence: CDR1 SGHTA, CDR2 FQGNSA. CDR3 length: 16 residues. The CDR3 is CASSLKGLVSTDAQYF. In DNA, the CDR3 is TGTGCCAGCAGCTTAAAGGGACTAGTCAGCACAGATGCGCAGTATTTT.

About this clonotype: A much larger clone is a single base away; this may be a read error. The chain employs TRBV4-3 and TRBJ1-4; TRBD1 agrees at 7 bases. Germline loops: CDR1 LGHNA, CDR2 YSLEER. CDR3 length equals 14 residues. V was pared by 2 bases and J by 7 bases, with 4 bases of the junction left unmatched. DNA of the CDR3: TGCGCCAGCAGCCAAAGCCAGGGGGTTGAAAAACTGTTTTTT. Protein: CASSQSQGVEKLFF.

This clonotype appeared many times. The rearrangement uses TRBV19 and TRBJ2-1, with 9 bases that match TRBD1. The ends lost 2 bases at V and 4 bases at J; junction bases unmatched: 3. CDR1 and CDR2 (germline): LNHDA, SQIVND (reference sequence). The CDR3 covers 15 residues. Here the CDR3 DNA reads TGTGCCAGTAGTATAACAGGGGGCTCTTACAATGAGCAGTTCTTC. This translates into CASSITGGSYNEQFF.

Ten or more counts support this clonotype. The chain uses TRBV7-2 and TRBJ2-3; 10 nucleotides line up with TRBD2. Germline V gene sequence: CDR1 SGHTA, CDR2 FQGNSA. V shed 0 bases and J 0 bases; nucleotides not matched to a gene: 3. The CDR3 extends over 17 amino acids. The CDR3, as DNA: TGTGCCAGCAGCTTAGCGCTAGCGGGGGCTAGCACAGATACGCAGTATTTT. Translated, it gives CASSLALAGASTDTQYF.

Ten or more counts support this clonotype. This sequence joins TRBV27 and TRBJ1-4; D gene ambiguous. Germline V lookup: CDR1 MNHEY, CDR2 SMNVEV (reference sequence). The germline V and J ends were trimmed by 2 bases and 7 bases, with 8 bases remaining between them. The CDR3 consists of 13 residues. The CDR3 is CASSLGWGEKLFF. CDR3 in DNA: TGTGCCAGCAGTTTAGGCTGGGGTGAAAAACTGTTTTTT.

This clonotype has ten or more counts. V and J are TRBV12-3 or TRBV12-4 and TRBJ1-5; possible D gene TRBD1, 6 bases. The V gene lost 1 base and the J gene lost 3 bases, with 10 bases spanning the gap. The CDR3 covers 15 residues. The DNA of the CDR3 is TGTGCCAGCAGTTTAGTGGGGGCCGACAATCAGCCCCAGCATTTT. Encoded protein: CASSLVGADNQPQHF.

This clonotype is labeled medium-sized (0.01 to 0.1%). The rearrangement joins TRBV20-1 to TRBJ2-3; 7 nucleotides line up with TRBD1. There are 13 residues in the CDR3. Germline trimming cut 7 bases from V and 1 base from J; bases unmatched to any gene: 5. Germline CDR1 DFQATT, CDR2 SNEGSKA (reference sequence). In nucleotides, the CDR3 is TGCAGTGTTTACAGGGGAGGCACAGATACGCAGTATTTT. It encodes CSVYRGGTDTQYF.

Ten or more counts support this clonotype. The gene calls are TRBV7-6 and TRBJ1-6; 11 nucleotides align to TRBD1. There are 15 residues in the CDR3. Germline V gene lookup returns CDR1 SGHVS and CDR2 FNYEAQ. Trimming at V came to 3 bases and at J to 7 bases, leaving 2 bases not matched to a gene. The DNA of the CDR3 is TGTGCCAGCAGCTTCGGGACAGGGGGAAATTCACCCCTCCACTTT. Protein product: CASSFGTGGNSPLHF. Together with reference TRBV7-6 and TRBJ1-6, the CDR3 gives the full variable domain: GAGVSQSPRYKVTKRGQDVALRCDPISGHVSLYWYRQALGQGPEFLTYFNYEAQQDKSGLPNDRFSAERPEGSISTLTIQRTEQRDSAMYRCASSFGTGGNSPLHFGNGTRLTVT.

This clonotype was found many times. This chain joins TRBV6-2 or TRBV6-3 and TRBJ2-7; D not resolved. CDR1 and CDR2 (germline): MNHEY, SVGEGT. This CDR3 region has 13 residues. Trimming stripped 0 bases from V and 4 bases from J, with 7 bases between. In nucleotides, the CDR3 is TGTGCCAGCAGTTACTCGGGGATGTACGAGCAGTACTTC. Encoded protein: CASSYSGMYEQYF.

This clonotype showed up many times. J is TRBJ2-7 and V is TRBV7-2; D unclear. V was shortened by 0 bases and J by 3 bases, with 9 bases between the two germline ends. This CDR3 has 14 residues. Germline CDR1 SGHTA, CDR2 FQGNSA. For the CDR3, the DNA is TGTGCCAGCAGCTTAGCCCTCCAAGGCTACGAGCAGTACTTC. As protein: CASSLALQGYEQYF.

Comment on this clonotype: One end of the junction is discordant with germline, which a read error may explain. The rearrangement uses TRBV4-2 and TRBJ2-1; 8 bases are shared with TRBD2. CDR3 length: 17 residues. Germline V lookup: CDR1 LGHNA, CDR2 YNFKEQ. CDR3 residues: CASGQDLTSGEYNGQFF. CDR3 in DNA: TGTGCCAGCGGCCAAGATCTTACTAGCGGAGAATACAATGGGCAGTTCTTC.

This clonotype was seen only a few times. Lacking the conserved final phenylalanine or tryptophan, this CDR3 likely reflects a read error. No DNA is shown, since the ends of the CDR3 on it are uncertain; the CDR3 is the one TCRdb lists. The chain combines TRBV20-1 with TRBJ2-1; the listed D gene, TRBD2, was not tested against the DNA. CDR1 is DFQATT, CDR2 SNEGSKA, per germline (reference sequence). The CDR3 is 13 amino acids long, termini counted. The CDR3 loop reads CSTGLAPYNEQSL.

This clonotype is labeled as medium-sized (0.01 to 0.1%). The chain uses TRBV7-2 and TRBJ2-3; 9 bases match TRBD2. J was trimmed by 4 bases and V by 6 bases; bases with no gene match: 14. Looked up from germline, CDR1 is SGHTA and CDR2 is FQGNSA. CDR3 length: 17 residues. CDR3 region: CASSSAPGGGAADTQYF. The CDR3 region has the DNA TGTGCCAGCAGTTCCGCCCCTGGCGGGGGGGCCGCAGATACGCAGTATTTT.

Comment on this clonotype: This may arise from a read error, as a much more abundant clone is one base away. This rearrangement joins TRBV10-3 to TRBJ1-2; TRBD1 aligns across 7 bases. The CDR3 spans 15 residues. The germline V gene encodes CDR1 ENHRY and CDR2 SYGVKD. The CDR3 reads CAIQTSGTDNYGYAF. The DNA of the CDR3 is TGTGCCATCCAAACGAGCGGGACAGATAACTATGGCTACGCCTTC.

To note about this clonotype: It may be a read error: a sequence one base away is much more abundant. The chain uses TRBV29-1 and TRBJ2-4; D remains unclear. The V and J ends lost 8 bases and 6 bases respectively, with 17 bases between them. The CDR3 totals 13 residues. The germline gives CDR1 SQVTM, CDR2 ANQGSEA. The CDR3 nucleotides read TGCAGCCCCGAGAGGCGATCTATAAACATTCAGTACTTC. Amino acid sequence: CSPERRSINIQYF.

This clonotype is labeled large. The chain recombines TRBV6-1 with TRBJ1-5; a weak D match, TRBD1 (5 bases). The CDR3 has 13 residues. V lost 6 bases, J lost 4 bases, and 10 bases lay in between. Germline CDR1 MNHNS, CDR2 SASEGT. The CDR3 is CASRGTANQPQHF. Here the CDR3 DNA reads TGTGCCAGCAGGGGGACGGCAAATCAGCCCCAGCATTTT.

Remarks on this clonotype: A read error may account for a junction end that differs from germline. V gene TRBV5-1 combines with J gene TRBJ2-2, with D possibly called TRBD1 or TRBD2 (6 bases each). This CDR3 comprises 13 residues. CDR1 SGHRS and CDR2 YFSETQ come from the germline V gene. The CDR3: CASSGGQTGEPFF. The CDR3 region has the DNA TGCGCCAGCAGCGGGGGGCAGACCGGGGAGCCGTTTTTT.

This clonotype has a handful of counts. The V gene is TRBV6-6, the J gene TRBJ2-6; 12 bases line up with TRBD1. This CDR3 has 17 amino acids. Trimming cost V 2 bases and J 3 bases; bases outside gene matches: 2. CDR1 and CDR2 (germline): MNHNY, SVGAGI (reference sequence). CDR3 nucleotide sequence: TGTGCCAGCAGTTACGGGACAGGGGGCGGTGGGGCCAACGTCCTGACTTTC. This sequence encodes CASSYGTGGGGANVLTF.

A note on this clonotype: The junction shows a germline mismatch at one end, possibly a read error. The genes are TRBV27 and TRBJ1-5, with unresolved D. The CDR3 runs 14 residues. CDR1 and CDR2 from the germline V gene are MNHEY and SMNVEV (reference sequence). CDR3 DNA sequence: TGTGCCAGCAGTTTAGGTGCGGGCAATCAGCACCAGCATTTT. Protein sequence: CASSLGAGNQHQHF.

Sample share makes this clonotype medium-sized (0.01 to 0.1%). The rearrangement links TRBV6-1 to TRBJ2-1; 10 nucleotides align to TRBD2. J lost 0 bases, V lost 2 bases, and 1 base had no gene match. This CDR3 contains 16 residues. The germline V gene encodes CDR1 MNHNS and CDR2 SASEGT. CDR3 residues: CASSELAGVSYNEQFF. CDR3 bases: TGTGCCAGCAGTGAACTAGCGGGGGTCTCCTACAATGAGCAGTTCTTC.

A few counts support this clonotype. The chain has TRBV7-2 and TRBJ2-7; D is perhaps TRBD1 (6 bases). This CDR3 has 15 residues. Germline lookup yields CDR1 SGHTA and CDR2 FQGNSA. Trimming removed 0 bases at V and 0 bases at J, with 9 bases between. The CDR3: CASSLAGASSYEQYF. Here the CDR3 DNA reads TGTGCCAGCAGCTTAGCGGGGGCGTCCTCCTACGAGCAGTACTTC.

As concerns this clonotype: The junction does not match germline at one end; this may be a read error. The chain couples TRBV5-1 to TRBJ2-3; 7 bases map to TRBD1. The CDR3 totals 19 residues. Germline V gives CDR1 SGHRS, CDR2 YFSETQ. In DNA form, the CDR3 reads TGCGCCGGCAGCCCCCGAGGGGGCGACTTTTCACCTAGCACAGATACGCAGTATTTT. Translated, it gives CAGSPRGGDFSPSTDTQYF. Full variable domain (missing parts from reference TRBV5-1 and TRBJ2-3): KAGVTQTPRYLIKTRGQQVTLSCSPISGHRSVSWYQQTPGQGLQFLFEYFSETQRNKGNFPGRFSGRQFSNSRSEMNVSTLELGDSALYLCAGSPRGGDFSPSTDTQYFGPGTRLTVL.

The sample holds a few counts of this clonotype. This chain joins TRBV5-6 and TRBJ1-2, with 7 bases identical to TRBD1. This CDR3 is 17 amino acids long. The germline CDR1 and CDR2 sequences are SGHDT and YYEEEE. Trimming took 2 bases from V and 2 from J; bases not matched to a gene: 12. The CDR3 nucleotides are TGTGCCAGCAGCTTTTGGACAGGATCTAAAAGAAACTATGGCTACACCTTC. Protein: CASSFWTGSKRNYGYTF.